This TCR beta chain was identified in a study of blood T cell repertoires in COVID-19 (TCRdb year 2020). Regarding the complete study: Samples covering the acute and convalescent phases of COVID-19 were provided by collaborators in the United States, Italy and Spain. Sample metadata almost always included a de-identified subject ID, COVID-19 status, age in years and sex. Samples came from the ongoing ImmuneRACE study (first 160 participants) plus 1,254 subjects from 6 global collaborators. Deeply sampled blood TCRbeta repertoires from subjects exposed to, actively infected with, or recovered from COVID-19 were included in the dataset. A freely available public database, intended as a resource for researchers studying the immune response to SARS-CoV-2, is where the repertoires were released. The prospective study material was composed of cDNA or gDNA derived from T cells, B-cell-depleted T cells, or PBMCs. Where HLA class I and class II types were available, the types were taken from metadata supplied by the sample provider, not from assay-based typing.

As for this clone: Its recognized antigen is unknown. There are no base qualities to consult, and no much larger clone falls within one base.

Enrolling through a virtual design, the prospective study's participants ranged in age from roughly 18 to 90 years and lived across 24 United States geographic areas. Cohort assignment in the prospective study relied on participant-reported clinical history from a screening survey and a study questionnaire. For ImmuneRACE Cohort 3, a participant was defined as recovered based on two consecutive negative NP/OP PCR tests, clearance by a healthcare professional, or resolution of symptoms. In the prospective study, whole blood, serum and a nasopharyngeal or oropharyngeal swab were collected from each participant by mobile phlebotomists. Additional blood draws and questionnaires over an approximately two-month period could optionally be provided by prospective study participants. Blood samples from the prospective study were shipped frozen or at room temperature prior to DNA extraction. Results the study describes overall, beyond this receptor: The amount of clinical and demographic metadata varied by source and participant and was provided uncurated.

TCRbeta CDR3 regions were amplified from genomic DNA using the immunoSEQ Assay, a bias-controlled multiplex PCR. In the original analysis: Within the assay, amplification of reference gene primers was used to estimate how many nucleated cells each sample contained. To quantify the absolute abundance of each unique TCRbeta CDR3 rearrangement, sequence reads were collapsed and filtered. For each sample, productive Simpson clonality was calculated by taking the square root of Simpson's diversity index across productive rearrangements. Imported from immuneACCESS, the table was reduced by TCRdb to in-frame sequences with V and J called. These copies leave out some clones; in studies compared against another copy, an unresolved V gene accounts for under half, and the cause of the remainder is not known. V and J calls and clone size come straight from that table; D and trimming were deduced from the DNA. Within this sample are about 230,000 clones, with about 84% of them counted one time only. The ten largest clonotypes hold under 2% of the sample.

The CDR3 sequence holds 14 residues, the cysteine and phenylalanine included. The retained sequence is limited to the CDR3, 42 bases, with the frame set at the first base. Trimming takes 6 bases off V and 10 bases off J; junction bases not matched to a gene: 7. Via the germline V gene, CDR1 is SNHLY and CDR2 FYNNEI. Here the chain combines TRBV2 and TRBJ1-6; 9 central bases correspond to TRBD1. The sample was PBMCs or T cells enriched from blood (not recorded which). This receptor was obtained from a man in his sixties who had recovered from COVID-19. The CDR3 reads CASSETGGRSPLHF. Read as DNA, the sequence is TGTGCCAGCAGCGAAACAGGGGGCCGGTCACCCCTCCACTTT.